This TCR beta chain was recovered during a study of cytomegalovirus exposure and HLA in healthy donors (dated by TCRdb to the late 2010s). In the study overall: A later analysis indicated that the 120 or so validation repertoires were generated on the platform also employed for the roughly 650 repertoires of the first cohort. A separate validation cohort of about 110 different subjects was used in addition to the 666-subject first cohort. The aim of the study was to test whether cataloging public T cell receptors could identify signatures of past pathogen exposure. The study combined high-throughput TCR immunosequencing, statistical association of individual TCRs with disease status, and machine learning to predict cytomegalovirus infection status.

The V end loses 7 bases and the J end loses 2 bases, and a stretch of 22 bases separates them. From a lookup of the germline V gene, CDR1 and CDR2 are SGHTA and FQGNSA. From its cysteine to its phenylalanine, the CDR3 spans 17 amino acids. Only the CDR3 portion is preserved as DNA: 51 bases, with reading frame beginning at the first base. Library preparation employed the immunoSEQ multiplex PCR assay. The study's own analysis went as follows. A statistical classification framework was built to diagnose cytomegalovirus status from the catalog of TCR beta chain sequences. Drawn from immuneACCESS, this table holds only the in-frame rearrangements with V and J called that TCRdb kept. Clones are partly lost; checked studies trace under half to an unresolved V gene and leave the rest unexplained. V and J calls and clone size follow that table, whereas D and trimming were derived from the DNA. The sample table shows some 160,000 clones, and more than 75% are seen once. The ten largest clones represent just under 3% of the sample.

Results and caveats for the whole study, not just this receptor: The validation cohort had no HLA typing available for a later analysis, so co-occurrence within that cohort was assessed over all 120 or so repertoires. A total of 164 TCR beta chains were listed by the study as associated with cytomegalovirus. In both the original and validation cohorts, the classifier was reported to diagnose cytomegalovirus status with high specificity and sensitivity. Across donors, most TCR sequences were observed very rarely, whereas some public TCRs were present in many individuals. In vitro tests confirmed that three of the cytomegalovirus-associated TCR beta chains recognize cytomegalovirus antigens. It was suggested by the authors that the approach could potentially be generalized to other disease states and immunological phenotypes. A later analysis found that TCRs clustered in the first cohort also tended to co-occur in the 110 or so validation repertoires, with 94% of cluster scores above 0.

Comments on this clone: It lacks a known antigen. Base quality data are lacking; no much larger clone is found one base away.

The donors were included in the validation cohort of approximately 130 subjects, a group kept apart from the roughly 670-subject first cohort. The source material was PBMCs. The chain joins TRBV7-2 to TRBJ2-3; 6 matching bases give a weak D call of TRBD2. The sequence was collected from a young man in good health and CMV-seronegative. The sequenced DNA is TGTGCCAGCACTGACGATACGTCGGGAGCAATCACAGATACGCAGTATTTT. Its translation reads: CASTDDTSGAITDTQYF. The CDR3, completed at both ends by the reference TRBV7-2 and TRBJ2-3 genes, gives the full variable domain GAGVSQSPSNKVTEKGKDVELRCDPISGHTALYWYRQSLGQGLEFLIYFQGNSAPDKSGLPSDRFSAERTGGSVSTLTIQRTQQEDSAVYLCASTDDTSGAITDTQYFGPGTRLTVL.